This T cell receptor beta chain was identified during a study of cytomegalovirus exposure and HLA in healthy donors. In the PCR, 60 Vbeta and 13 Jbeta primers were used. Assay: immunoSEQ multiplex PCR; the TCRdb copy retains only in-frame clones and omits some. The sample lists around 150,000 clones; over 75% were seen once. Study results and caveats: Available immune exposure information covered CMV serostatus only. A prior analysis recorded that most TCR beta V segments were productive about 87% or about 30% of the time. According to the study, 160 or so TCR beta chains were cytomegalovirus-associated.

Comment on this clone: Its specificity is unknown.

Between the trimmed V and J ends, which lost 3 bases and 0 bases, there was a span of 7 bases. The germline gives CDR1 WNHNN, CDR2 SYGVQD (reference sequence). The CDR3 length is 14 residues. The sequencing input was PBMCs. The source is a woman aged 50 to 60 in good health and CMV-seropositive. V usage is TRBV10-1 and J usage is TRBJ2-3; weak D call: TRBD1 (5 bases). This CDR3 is CASSEAGSTDTQYF. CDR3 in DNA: TGCGCCAGCAGTGAAGCAGGGAGCACAGATACGCAGTATTTT.